Shown below are 25 T cell receptor beta chains from a single sample sequenced in a study of T cell repertoires and HLA-DP antigens listed by TCRdb under 2018. For these TCRs, the target antigens are not known. The library was generated by the immunoSEQ multiplex PCR assay. This is the immuneACCESS table as TCRdb keeps it, with only in-frame sequences that have V and J called. A part of the clones is gone; compared with another copy, unresolved V genes explain less than half, and the rest is unexplained. The sample contains roughly 110,000 clones, 92% of them found a single time. The biggest ten clones account for around 0.25% of the sample. The sample comprised CD4+ T cells from PBMCs. These receptors were obtained from a woman aged 18-29 years in good health and CMV-seronegative.

V usage is TRBV4-1 and J usage is TRBJ2-1; 9 nucleotides match TRBD2. The CDR3 runs 15 residues. Germline lookup yields CDR1 MGHRA and CDR2 YSYEKL. V dropped 0 bases and J dropped 3; count of bases not matched to a gene: 0. For the CDR3, the DNA is TGCGCCAGCAGCCAAGAACTAGCGGGCTACAATGAGCAGTTCTTC. Protein: CASSQELAGYNEQFF.

V gene TRBV28 combines with J gene TRBJ2-3; the D is unclear. Germline loops: CDR1 MDHEN, CDR2 SYDVKM. CDR3 size: 13 residues. V lost 2 bases and J lost 8, with 11 bases in between. As DNA, the CDR3 is TGTGCCAGCAGTTTAATCACCTGGGGTACGCAGTATTTT. Amino acid sequence: CASSLITWGTQYF.

The chain carries TRBV9 and TRBJ2-3, with unresolved D. V dropped 5 bases and J dropped 5 bases, with 9 bases sitting between them. CDR1 is SGDLS and CDR2 is YYNGEE in the germline V gene. The CDR3 has 12 residues. CDR3 protein: CASSPGRDTQYF. CDR3 nucleotides: TGTGCCAGCAGTCCCGGACGAGATACGCAGTATTTT.

This clone is a singleton in its sample. This chain joins TRBV30 and TRBJ1-1; D may be TRBD1 (6 bases). With 2 bases removed from V and 4 bases from J, the gap between germline ends came to 14 bases. CDR1 is GTSNPN, CDR2 SVGIG, per germline (reference sequence). CDR3 length: 14 residues. The CDR3 sequence: CAWSPGQRVTEAFF. CDR3 nucleotides: TGTGCCTGGAGTCCCGGACAGAGGGTCACTGAAGCTTTCTTT.

The chain combines TRBV4-1 with TRBJ1-5; TRBD1 agrees at 8 bases. CDR1 is MGHRA and CDR2 is YSYEKL in the germline V gene. The CDR3 covers 16 residues. V dropped 3 bases and J dropped 3; count of bases not matched to a gene: 7. CDR3 sequence reads: CASSQIATGVNQPQHF. The CDR3 DNA sequence: TGCGCCAGCAGCCAGATCGCGACAGGGGTCAATCAGCCCCAGCATTTT.

This chain links TRBV7-8 with TRBJ2-1; no firm D call. The ends were cut back, 3 bases at V and 0 bases at J, with 9 bases in the middle. This CDR3 is 15 amino acids long. Germline V gene lookup returns CDR1 SGHVS and CDR2 FQNEAQ. In DNA, the CDR3 is TGTGCCAGCAGCTTTGGGCCACTCTCCTACAATGAGCAGTTCTTC. Its protein product is CASSFGPLSYNEQFF. The entire variable domain, with the rest obtained from reference TRBV7-8 and TRBJ2-1, is as follows: GAGVSQSPRYKVAKRGQDVALRCDPISGHVSLFWYQQALGQGPEFLTYFQNEAQLDKSGLPSDRFFAERPEGSVSTLKIQRTQQEDSAVYLCASSFGPLSYNEQFFGPGTRLTVL.

This sequence joins TRBV18 and TRBJ2-2, with D perhaps given as TRBD1 or TRBD2 (6 bases each). CDR1 KGHSH and CDR2 LQKENI come from the germline V gene. This CDR3 is 15 amino acids long. V was shortened by 3 bases and J by 4 bases, with 12 bases between the two germline ends. DNA of the CDR3: TGTGCCAGCTCACCCCGCGGGACATCCACCGGGGAGCTGTTTTTT. This translates into CASSPRGTSTGELFF.

The chain couples TRBV7-8 to TRBJ2-1; 9 bases are a match to TRBD1. CDR3 length equals 18 residues. Trimming took 8 bases from V and 0 from J; bases not matched to a gene: 14. CDR1 is SGHVS, CDR2 FQNEAQ, per germline. CDR3 sequence reads: CASRAGTGTGSSYNEQFF. The CDR3 coding sequence is TGTGCCAGCCGGGCCGGGACAGGGACCGGGAGCTCCTACAATGAGCAGTTCTTC.

CDR3 amino acids: CASSLEDSPRGEKLFF. CDR3 in DNA: TGTGCCAGCAGCTTGGAGGACAGCCCCAGGGGGGAAAAACTGTTTTTT. V gene TRBV5-5 combines with J gene TRBJ1-4, with 7 bases matching TRBD1. CDR3 length: 16 residues. Trimming took 0 bases from V and 8 from J; bases not matched to a gene: 10. Germline CDR1 is SGHKS and CDR2 is YYEKEE (reference sequence).

The chain has TRBV7-9 and TRBJ2-5; 8 bases match TRBD1. With V trimmed by 4 bases and J by 5 bases, 9 bases remained unmatched. CDR1 is SEHNR, CDR2 FQNEAQ, per germline (reference sequence). CDR3 length equals 15 residues. The CDR3 DNA reads as TGTGCCAGCAGCTCGCCGACTCCAGGGGGCGAGACCCAGTACTTC. This sequence encodes CASSSPTPGGETQYF.

The rearrangement links TRBV5-4 to TRBJ2-3; TRBD1 aligns across 7 bases. Germline V gives CDR1 SGHNT, CDR2 YYREEE (reference sequence). V lost 4 bases, J lost 0 bases, and 2 bases stayed unmatched. This CDR3 is built from 14 residues. This chain's CDR3 is CASSRQGSTDTQYF. DNA of the CDR3: TGTGCCAGCAGCCGACAGGGAAGCACAGATACGCAGTATTTT. The whole variable domain, filled in from reference TRBV5-4 and TRBJ2-3, reads ETGVTQSPTHLIKTRGQQVTLRCSSQSGHNTVSWYQQALGQGPQFIFQYYREEENGRGNFPPRFSGLQFPNYSSELNVNALELDDSALYLCASSRQGSTDTQYFGPGTRLTVL.

The chain links TRBV28 to TRBJ2-5; D ambiguous. The CDR3 sequence is 10 residues long. CDR1 is MDHEN and CDR2 is SYDVKM in the germline V gene. The CDR3 region has the DNA TGTGCAGTGGGTAGGGAGACCCAGTACTTC. This encodes CAVGRETQYF.

The J gene is TRBJ2-7, the V gene TRBV15; D not resolved. The CDR3 sequence is 16 residues long. Trimming left V 1 base short and J 0 bases short, with 13 bases between. The V gene's germline CDR1 is LNHNV and CDR2 YYDKDF (reference sequence). CDR3 loop: CATSRGKGKVSYEQYV. The CDR3 DNA sequence: TGTGCCACCAGCAGAGGTAAAGGAAAGGTCTCCTACGAGCAGTACGTC.

V gene TRBV9 combines with J gene TRBJ1-2; possible D gene TRBD1, 5 bases. V gave up 0 bases and J gave up 3 bases, with 24 bases separating them. Germline V lookup: CDR1 SGDLS, CDR2 YYNGEE. The CDR3 is 19 residues long. CDR3 sequence (DNA): TGTGCCAGCAGCGTAGCACAGGTGAACTTTTGGAGCCGAGACTATGGCTACACCTTC. This sequence encodes CASSVAQVNFWSRDYGYTF.

The chain joins TRBV6-6 to TRBJ2-3, with 9 bases fitting TRBD2. Trimming at V came to 2 bases and at J to 2 bases, leaving 5 bases not matched to a gene. The CDR3 consists of 16 residues. Germline V lookup: CDR1 MNHNY, CDR2 SVGAGI (reference sequence). This CDR3 is CASSYPTSGDTDTQYF. The CDR3, as DNA: TGTGCCAGCAGTTACCCGACTAGCGGAGACACAGATACGCAGTATTTT.

This clone was seen a handful of times. The gene calls are TRBV7-3 and TRBJ2-3, with unresolved D. The CDR3 is 13 amino acids. Per the germline V gene, CDR1 is SGHTA and CDR2 is FQGTGA. Deletions cut 2 bases from V and 5 bases from J, with 8 bases between. The CDR3 protein is CASSLVRGDTQYF. The DNA of the CDR3 is TGTGCCAGCAGCTTAGTAAGAGGAGATACGCAGTATTTT.

The chain employs TRBV10-3 and TRBJ1-2; the match to TRBD1 covers 7 bases. The J segment lost 8 bases and the V segment lost 2 bases, leaving 8 bases of the junction unmatched. Germline V CDR1 and CDR2: ENHRY, SYGVKD. The CDR3 is 14 residues long. The CDR3 nucleotides read TGTGCCATCAGTGAGGCGACAGGGAGCGGCGGCTACACCTTC. Encoded protein: CAISEATGSGGYTF.

The CDR3 sequence: CASSLATLYEQYF. CDR3 nucleotide sequence: TGTGCCAGCAGCTTGGCAACCCTCTACGAGCAGTACTTC. This chain uses TRBV5-6 with TRBJ2-7; D not certain. The length of the CDR3 is 13 residues. Trimming removed 0 bases at V and 3 bases at J, with 7 bases between. The V gene's germline CDR1 is SGHDT and CDR2 YYEEEE.

This clone was picked up one time. The chain uses TRBV7-3 and TRBJ2-3; TRBD2 matches at 12 bases. V was pared by 1 base and J by 4 bases, with 3 bases of the junction left unmatched. Germline-derived CDR1 and CDR2 are SGHTA and FQGTGA. This CDR3 is built from 16 residues. In DNA form, the CDR3 reads TGTGCCAGCAGCTTAAGACGACTAGCGGGAGCAGATACGCAGTATTTT. Its translation is CASSLRRLAGADTQYF.

The chain couples TRBV2 to TRBJ1-1, with 7 positions matching TRBD1. The germline gives CDR1 SNHLY, CDR2 FYNNEI. This CDR3 contains 14 residues. V dropped 6 bases and J dropped 1; count of bases not matched to a gene: 5. The CDR3 sequence: CASSRDRQNTEAFF. The CDR3 region has the DNA TGTGCCAGCAGCCGGGACAGACAGAACACTGAAGCTTTCTTT.

Only a few counts were recorded for this clone. The rearrangement links TRBV10-2 to TRBJ1-4; D call uncertain. The CDR3 length is 14 residues. From germline, CDR1 is WSHSY and CDR2 SAAADI. The V end lost 3 bases, the J end lost 8 bases, and 13 bases lay between the germline ends. CDR3 amino acids: CASSELYLGEKLFF. The CDR3 coding sequence is TGCGCCAGCAGTGAATTATACCTTGGGGAAAAACTGTTTTTT.

This chain uses TRBV27 with TRBJ2-7; D unresolved. CDR1 MNHEY and CDR2 SMNVEV come from the germline V gene (reference sequence). V was shortened by 6 bases and J by 2 bases, with 5 bases between the two germline ends. CDR3 length: 11 residues. The CDR3 nucleotides read TGTGCCAGCAGATCCGCCTACGAGCAGTACTTC. Its protein product is CASRSAYEQYF.

This clone is medium-sized within its sample. V and J are TRBV7-9 and TRBJ2-5, with D hard to call. The CDR3 contains 12 residues. Germline CDR1 is SEHNR and CDR2 is FQNEAQ (reference sequence). V was trimmed by 4 bases and J by 0 bases, leaving 3 bases between them. The CDR3 coding sequence is TGTGCCAGCAGCTGGTACCAAGAGACCCAGTACTTC. Amino acid sequence: CASSWYQETQYF.

V gene TRBV7-2 combines with J gene TRBJ2-1; TRBD1 agrees at 7 bases. The germline V gene has CDR1 SGHTA and CDR2 FQGNSA. V was pared by 1 base and J by 4 bases, with 7 bases of the junction left unmatched. The CDR3 runs 16 residues. CDR3 sequence (DNA): TGTGCCAGCAGCTTAGTTGGACAGGCCCGATACAATGAGCAGTTCTTC. Residues: CASSLVGQARYNEQFF.

CDR3 nucleotide sequence: TGTGCCAGTGAAGACAGGGGGCATTCACCCCTCCACTTT. Its protein is CASEDRGHSPLHF. The rearrangement uses TRBV19 and TRBJ1-6; 10 bases match TRBD1. Germline loops: CDR1 LNHDA, CDR2 SQIVND (reference sequence). With V trimmed by 8 bases and J by 8 bases, 3 bases remained unmatched. CDR3 length equals 13 residues.